The 25 T cell receptor beta chains given below trace back to one sample, sequenced in a study of blood T cells in healthy people across ages. Then a second PCR, running roughly 7 to 12 cycles, was carried out with a sample-barcoded 5' primer and a J-beta primer mix. TCRdb independently ran MiXCR on the 5' RACE reads; one entry per CDR3 protein. This table has approximately 790,000 distinct CDR3 sequences, approximately 65% appearing once. The specimen was blood. These receptors were taken from a man between 25 and 39 years old in good health.

The gene calls are TRBV11-2 and TRBJ2-7, with D perhaps matching TRBD1 (5 bases). CDR1 and CDR2 (germline): SGHAT, FQNNGV. The length of the CDR3 is 15 residues. V lost 5 bases and J 0 bases, leaving 14 bases between the germline ends. CDR3 coding DNA: TGTGCCAGCAGCAAATACGACAGCCCCTCCTACGAGCAGTACTTC. Amino acids: CASSKYDSPSYEQYF.

The rearrangement uses TRBV4-3 and TRBJ2-1; D perhaps matches TRBD2 (7 bases). The CDR3 is 16 amino acids. Germline V lookup: CDR1 LGHNA, CDR2 YSLEER. The V end lost 0 bases, the J end lost 3 bases, and 12 bases lay between the germline ends. CDR3 nucleotides: TGCGCCAGCAGCCAAGATTGGAGGGGGGGCTACAATGAGCAGTTCTTC. It is translated as CASSQDWRGGYNEQFF.

In this sample, this clonotype turned up a few times. J is TRBJ2-5 and V is TRBV18; the D gene is possibly TRBD2 (6 bases). The J call may not be correct, given that the DNA end is closer to TRBJ2-7. Per germline, CDR1 KGHSH and CDR2 LQKENI. The CDR3 loop spans 15 amino acids. CDR3 protein: CASSPPSGEGYEQYF. As DNA, the CDR3 is TGTGCCAGCTCACCACCCTCGGGAGAGGGCTACGAGCAGTACTTC.

The chain employs TRBV2 and TRBJ2-3; D is unclear. From germline, CDR1 is SNHLY and CDR2 FYNNEI. The CDR3 is 13 amino acids. The V and J ends lost 4 bases and 4 bases respectively, with 9 bases between them. As DNA, the CDR3 is TGTGCCAGCAGTGCTGAACGGTCAGATACGCAGTATTTT. It translates to CASSAERSDTQYF.

The chain joins TRBV12-3 or TRBV12-4 to TRBJ1-5, with TRBD1 matching 7 bases. CDR3 length: 14 residues. Losses at the gene ends were 5 bases for V and 2 bases for J; bases not matched to a gene: 3. The CDR3 loop reads CASSDREGNQPQHF. CDR3 nucleotides: TGTGCCAGCAGTGACAGGGAGGGCAATCAGCCCCAGCATTTT.

The CDR3 DNA reads as TGTGCCAGCAGTTTTGAAGGGTCGGAAGCTTTCTTT. Translation gives CASSFEGSEAFF. The V gene is TRBV28, the J gene TRBJ1-1; D remains ambiguous. The CDR3 runs to 12 residues. The germline gives CDR1 MDHEN, CDR2 SYDVKM. V gave up 3 bases and J gave up 8 bases, with 10 bases separating them.

The V gene is TRBV18, the J gene TRBJ2-3; D is uncertain. This CDR3 has 12 residues. Germline loops: CDR1 KGHSH, CDR2 LQKENI. The V end lost 3 bases, the J end lost 5 bases, and 6 bases lay between the germline ends. The CDR3 region has the DNA TGTGCCAGCTCACCGATGGGAGATACGCAGTATTTT. Translating it yields CASSPMGDTQYF.

The chain recombines TRBV10-3 with TRBJ2-3; no clear D. This CDR3 is 15 amino acids long. Germline V gene sequence: CDR1 ENHRY, CDR2 SYGVKD. Trimming removed 4 bases from V and 1 base from J, with 12 bases in between. The CDR3 bases are TGTGCCATCAGTGGGACGGAGCACCGCACAGATACGCAGTATTTT. Its protein product is CAISGTEHRTDTQYF.

The chain has TRBV6-1 and TRBJ1-5; no firm D call. CDR3 length equals 12 residues. Trimming removed 8 bases from V and 7 bases from J, with 12 bases in between. CDR1 is MNHNS and CDR2 is SASEGT in the germline V gene. CDR3 sequence reads: CASGEGKQPQHF. In nucleotides, the CDR3 is TGTGCCAGCGGGGAGGGTAAGCAGCCCCAGCATTTT.

The V call is TRBV6-5, the J call TRBJ1-6; 8 nucleotides line up with TRBD1. Germline V gene data show CDR1 as MNHEY and CDR2 as SVGAGI. The CDR3 has 14 residues. The J segment lost 10 bases and the V segment lost 3 bases, leaving 5 bases of the junction unmatched. In DNA, the CDR3 is TGTGCCAGCAGTTATCAGGGGGCGCACTCACCCCTCCACTTT. This codes for CASSYQGAHSPLHF.

The chain is built from TRBV29-1 and TRBJ1-2; tentatively, D is TRBD1 (6 bases). The germline V gene has CDR1 SQVTM and CDR2 ANQGSEA. Trimming removed 3 bases from V and 4 bases from J, with 15 bases in between. This CDR3 contains 14 residues. The CDR3 loop reads CSVDLPQGIYGYTF. The CDR3, as DNA: TGCAGCGTTGATTTACCACAGGGTATCTATGGCTACACCTTC.

This clonotype was observed a handful of times. The chain has TRBV6-5 and TRBJ1-2, with 9 positions matching TRBD1. V trimming: 5 bases; J trimming: 8 bases; junction bases outside the gene matches: 12. The CDR3 has 15 amino acids. In germline, CDR1 is MNHEY, CDR2 SVGAGI. CDR3 sequence: CASSPPGQGTWGYTF. CDR3 nucleotide sequence: TGTGCCAGCAGTCCGCCGGGACAGGGTACATGGGGCTACACCTTC.

This clonotype came up a few times. The chain joins TRBV20-1 to TRBJ1-6; D uncertain. Germline V gene data show CDR1 as DFQATT and CDR2 as SNEGSKA (reference sequence). The CDR3 extends over 12 amino acids. Trimming cost V 6 bases and J 9 bases, with 12 bases left between them. The DNA for the CDR3 is TGCAGTGCCCGGGTCGCCAGTTCACCCCTCCACTTT. Translating gives CSARVASSPLHF.

Only a few counts were recorded for this clonotype. V and J are TRBV20-1 and TRBJ2-6; no definite D call. This CDR3 is built from 15 residues. Trimming shortened V by 0 bases and J by 0 bases, and 6 bases separated the two germline ends. Germline CDR1 reads DFQATT; CDR2 reads SNEGSKA (reference sequence). The CDR3 loop reads CSAREGNSGANVLTF. In DNA, the CDR3 is TGCAGTGCTAGAGAGGGCAACTCTGGGGCCAACGTCCTGACTTTC.

The rearrangement uses TRBV20-1 and TRBJ2-7; 9 nucleotides align to TRBD1. Germline V CDR1 and CDR2: DFQATT, SNEGSKA (reference sequence). CDR3 length equals 14 residues. With 2 bases clipped from V and 2 bases from J, the junction kept 4 bases outside the gene matches. As DNA, the CDR3 is TGCAGTGCTAGAATGGGGGACAGGGCCTACGAGCAGTACTTC. It translates to CSARMGDRAYEQYF.

Worth noting for this clonotype: This may be a read error: a much more frequent sequence differs by one nucleotide. This chain joins TRBV3-1 and TRBJ2-7; 12 nucleotides line up with TRBD1. The CDR3 extends over 14 amino acids. The germline gives CDR1 LGHDT, CDR2 YNNKEL (reference sequence). J lost 5 bases, V lost 5 bases, and 4 bases had no gene match. This chain's CDR3 is CASSFGTGGDEQYF. Here the CDR3 DNA reads TGTGCCAGCAGCTTCGGGACAGGGGGCGACGAGCAGTACTTC.

The chain joins TRBV5-1 to TRBJ2-7, with TRBD2 identical over 7 bases. The CDR3 has 17 amino acids. Germline-derived CDR1 and CDR2 are SGHRS and YFSETQ. Trimming took 1 base from V and 0 from J; bases not matched to a gene: 10. The CDR3 loop reads CASSLFWDYPNSYEQYF. Written as DNA, the CDR3 is TGCGCCAGCAGCTTGTTTTGGGACTACCCAAACTCCTACGAGCAGTACTTC.

In this sample, this clonotype turned up a few times. The chain recombines TRBV7-2 with TRBJ1-2; D is ambiguous. The V end was cut by 1 base, the J end by 2 bases, with 17 bases between. The CDR3 sequence is 17 residues long. Germline CDR1 SGHTA, CDR2 FQGNSA. The CDR3 is CASSLESLGLNNYGYTF. The CDR3 nucleotides are TGTGCCAGCAGCTTAGAGTCCCTGGGCCTCAACAACTATGGCTACACCTTC. The entire variable domain, with the rest obtained from reference TRBV7-2 and TRBJ1-2, is as follows: GAGVSQSPSNKVTEKGKDVELRCDPISGHTALYWYRQSLGQGLEFLIYFQGNSAPDKSGLPSDRFSAERTGGSVSTLTIQRTQQEDSAVYLCASSLESLGLNNYGYTFGSGTRLTVV.

The chain is built from TRBV29-1 and TRBJ2-7; D may correspond to TRBD1 or TRBD2 (5 bases each). The CDR3 loop spans 13 amino acids. V lost 8 bases to trimming and J lost 3 bases, with 17 bases between them. Per germline, CDR1 SQVTM and CDR2 ANQGSEA. The CDR3 protein is CSPPSKGRYEQYF. The CDR3 bases are TGCAGCCCCCCTTCCAAGGGACGCTACGAGCAGTACTTC.

V usage is TRBV2 and J usage is TRBJ2-4; 9 bases align to TRBD1. Matching the DNA end better, TRBJ2-5 makes the J call doubtful. There are 15 residues in the CDR3. Germline V gene sequence: CDR1 SNHLY, CDR2 FYNNEI. The CDR3 is CASKTGTGSRETQYF. CDR3 nucleotide sequence: TGTGCCAGCAAAACCGGGACAGGGTCCCGAGAGACCCAGTACTTC.

This chain links TRBV20-1 with TRBJ2-5, with 13 bases identical to TRBD2. V gave up 5 bases and J gave up 5 bases; unmatched junction bases: 5. This CDR3 region has 14 residues. CDR1 is DFQATT, CDR2 SNEGSKA, per germline (reference sequence). The CDR3: CSASGLAGWETQYF. The CDR3 region has the DNA TGCAGTGCTTCGGGACTAGCGGGGTGGGAGACCCAGTACTTC.

Worth noting for this clonotype: The junction does not match germline at one end; this may be a read error. V and J are TRBV12-3 or TRBV12-4 and TRBJ2-3; maybe TRBD1 (5 bases). The CDR3 spans 14 residues. CDR3 loop: CASSLRQVTGTQYF. CDR3 bases: TGTGCCAGCAGTTTAAGGCAGGTCACAGGTACGCAGTATTTT.

This clonotype was counted between two and nine times. The rearrangement joins TRBV12-3 or TRBV12-4 to TRBJ2-7; D is uncertain. This CDR3 spans 13 amino acids. V lost 5 bases to trimming and J lost 2 bases, with 10 bases between them. The DNA for the CDR3 is TGTGCCAGCAGTCCCTTGGCCGCCTACGAGCAGTACTTC. Translating it yields CASSPLAAYEQYF.

Only a few counts were recorded for this clonotype. The chain carries TRBV29-1 and TRBJ2-5, with no clear D. This CDR3 contains 13 residues. Deletions cut 3 bases from V and 8 bases from J, with 16 bases between. Germline V lookup: CDR1 SQVTM, CDR2 ANQGSEA. The DNA for the CDR3 is TGCAGCGTTGATTGGAAGGGATCGGCAACCCAGTACTTC. This sequence encodes CSVDWKGSATQYF.

This clonotype was recorded only once. The chain uses TRBV6-5 and TRBJ1-1; TRBD1 might be the D (6 bases). The CDR3 spans 16 residues. Germline V lookup: CDR1 MNHEY, CDR2 SVGAGI. Trimming left V 6 bases short and J 1 base short, with 18 bases between. The CDR3 reads CASSSYRVGGNTEAFF. Here the CDR3 DNA reads TGTGCCAGCAGCTCTTACAGGGTAGGAGGGAACACTGAAGCTTTCTTT.